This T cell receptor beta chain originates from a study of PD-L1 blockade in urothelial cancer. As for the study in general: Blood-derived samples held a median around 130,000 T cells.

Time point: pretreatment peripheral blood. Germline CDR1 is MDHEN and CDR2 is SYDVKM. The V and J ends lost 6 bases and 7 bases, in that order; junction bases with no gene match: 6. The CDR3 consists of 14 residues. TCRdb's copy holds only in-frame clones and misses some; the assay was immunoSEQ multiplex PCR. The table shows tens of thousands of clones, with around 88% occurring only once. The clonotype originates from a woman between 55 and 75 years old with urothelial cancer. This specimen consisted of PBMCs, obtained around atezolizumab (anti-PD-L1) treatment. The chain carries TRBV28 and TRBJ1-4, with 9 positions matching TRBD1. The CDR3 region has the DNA TGTGCCAGCAGATTACAGGGGGCTATTGAAAAACTGTTTTTT. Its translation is CASRLQGAIEKLFF.